This entry describes one T cell receptor (beta chain). Original processing notes: For nucleated cells, counts were estimated from reference gene primer amplification. Assay used: immunoSEQ multiplex PCR; TCRdb lists only in-frame clones, some missing. V, J and clone size reflect that table, while D and trimming were determined from the DNA. This table has approximately 150,000 clones, about 89% appearing once. These data are taken from a study of blood T cell repertoires in COVID-19. Study at large: Samples taken during acute and convalescent COVID-19 were collected in the United States, Italy and Spain. The cDNA or gDNA used as material had been derived from T cells, B-cell-depleted T cells, or PBMCs.

The germline CDR1 and CDR2 sequences are LNHNV and YYDKDF (reference sequence). CDR3 size: 15 residues. Trimming removed 4 bases from V and 2 bases from J, with 12 bases in between. The receptor was isolated from a middle-aged man with active or convalescent COVID-19. The sample taken for sequencing was peripheral blood. The genes are TRBV15 and TRBJ2-1, with a possible D match to TRBD2 (5 bases). The CDR3 here is CATSIGGGAYNEQFF. The CDR3 coding sequence is TGTGCCACCAGCATAGGAGGTGGCGCCTACAATGAGCAGTTCTTC.